The entry below describes one T cell receptor beta chain. Antigen specificity is unknown. These data belong to a study of cytomegalovirus exposure and HLA in healthy donors. In the study overall: Prior work identified more than 90 million unique TCR beta sequences in roughly 180 million T cells. Overall study findings and caveats: For most subjects, TCR beta sequences were reported to predict HLA-A and HLA-B alleles with accuracy. Productive rates of about 87% or about 30% were seen for most TCR beta V segments in an earlier analysis.

V was shortened by 8 bases and J by 3 bases, with 11 bases between the two germline ends. This CDR3 comprises 12 residues. Germline assignment: CDR1 SEHNR and CDR2 FQNEAQ (reference sequence). Both 60 Vbeta primers and 13 Jbeta primers went into the PCR. Measured with immunoSEQ multiplex PCR; TCRdb has only the in-frame clones, and not every one. In all, the sample yields 91,000 or so clones. The chain couples TRBV7-9 to TRBJ2-7, with D maybe TRBD1 (5 bases). The sequenced sample consisted of PBMCs. This sequence was found in a woman aged 25 to 45 in good health and CMV-seronegative. This CDR3 reads CASGASIYEQYF. The CDR3 region has the DNA TGTGCCAGCGGGGCCTCGATCTACGAGCAGTACTTC.